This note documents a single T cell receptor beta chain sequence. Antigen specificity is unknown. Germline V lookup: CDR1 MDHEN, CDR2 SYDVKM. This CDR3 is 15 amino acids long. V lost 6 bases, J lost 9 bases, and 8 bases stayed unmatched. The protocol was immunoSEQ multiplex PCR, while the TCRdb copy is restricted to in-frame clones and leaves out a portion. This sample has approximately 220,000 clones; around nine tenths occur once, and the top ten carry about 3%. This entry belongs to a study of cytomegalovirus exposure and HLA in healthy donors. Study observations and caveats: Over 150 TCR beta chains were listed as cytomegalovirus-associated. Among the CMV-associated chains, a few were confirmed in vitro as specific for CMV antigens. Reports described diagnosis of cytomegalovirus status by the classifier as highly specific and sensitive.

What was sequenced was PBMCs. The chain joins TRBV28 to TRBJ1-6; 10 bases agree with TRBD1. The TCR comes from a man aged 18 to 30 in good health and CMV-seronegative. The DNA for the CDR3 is TGTGCCAGCAGGGTACCGGGACAGGGGATTTCACCCCTCCACTTT. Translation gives CASRVPGQGISPLHF.